The rows below give T cell receptor beta chains drawn from one sample of a study of blood T cells in healthy people across ages. MiXCR was run by TCRdb on the 5' RACE reads, yielding one entry per CDR3 protein. The data show more than 600,000 distinct CDR3 sequences, with more than 20% seen just once and around 9.2% held by the top ten. These same data were also listed under a study on T cells of mothers and their children.

Source material: blood. The receptors stem from a boy aged 10-17 years in good health. Each CDR3 is given with its conserved first and last residue. Fields, in order: CDR3 DNA, CDR3 protein, J gene, V gene, D gene, clone size. D genes are given only for firm matches. For some rows the clone size is stated as once, few or many, or as a class when expanded; others skip it.

cdr3_nt: TGTGCCAGCAGCTTTCGAGGAGTTGGGGAGACCCAGTACTTC
cdr3_aa: CASSFRGVGETQYF
j_call: TRBJ2-5
v_call: TRBV11-3
d_call: .
clone_size: few

cdr3_nt: TGTGCCAGCAGCACTAGAGCGGGGGGAGGAGAGACCCAGTACTTC
cdr3_aa: CASSTRAGGGETQYF
j_call: TRBJ2-5
v_call: TRBV4-2
d_call: TRBD2
clone_size: few

cdr3_nt: TGTGCCAGCAGCTTCTGGCCTTCGAACACCGGGGAGCTGTTTTTT
cdr3_aa: CASSFWPSNTGELFF
j_call: TRBJ2-2
v_call: TRBV11-2
d_call: .
clone_size: few

cdr3_nt: TGTGCCAGCAGTGAATGGACACTGGTAGAGACCCAGTACTTC
cdr3_aa: CASSEWTLVETQYF
j_call: TRBJ2-5
v_call: TRBV12-3/TRBV12-4
d_call: .
clone_size: few

cdr3_nt: TGCGCCAGCAGCCAGACGACAGGGCGGTCCTACGAGCAGTACTTC
cdr3_aa: CASSQTTGRSYEQYF
j_call: TRBJ2-7
v_call: TRBV4-3
d_call: TRBD1
clone_size: once

cdr3_nt: TGTGCCAGCAGCCCGGACAGCAAATACGAGCAGTACTTC
cdr3_aa: CASSPDSKYEQYF
j_call: TRBJ2-7
v_call: TRBV3-1
d_call: .
clone_size: .

cdr3_nt: TGCAGCCTCCGGGACCTTAACTATGGCTACACCTTC
cdr3_aa: CSLRDLNYGYTF
j_call: TRBJ1-2
v_call: TRBV20-1
d_call: .
clone_size: .

cdr3_nt: TGCAGCGTTGCGGGTAGCGCGTGGGACCAAGAGACCCAGTACTTC
cdr3_aa: CSVAGSAWDQETQYF
j_call: TRBJ2-5
v_call: TRBV29-1
d_call: .
clone_size: few

cdr3_nt: TGTGCCAGCAGCAGCGGGAGTTATGGCGAGCAGTACTTC
cdr3_aa: CASSSGSYGEQYF
j_call: TRBJ2-7
v_call: TRBV4-2
d_call: TRBD2
clone_size: few

cdr3_nt: TGCAGTGCTAGCCCCGGGGGGCGACAAGAGACCCAGTACTTC
cdr3_aa: CSASPGGRQETQYF
j_call: TRBJ2-5
v_call: TRBV20-1
d_call: .
clone_size: few

cdr3_nt: TGCAGCGTTGGGAACACTGGGGCCAACGTCCTGACTTTC
cdr3_aa: CSVGNTGANVLTF
j_call: TRBJ2-6
v_call: TRBV29-1
d_call: .
clone_size: .

cdr3_nt: TGTGCCAGCAGTAGTCAGGGTGGGTTCAACACTGAAGCTTTCTTT
cdr3_aa: CASSSQGGFNTEAFF
j_call: TRBJ1-1
v_call: TRBV2
d_call: .
clone_size: few

cdr3_nt: TGTGCCAGCAGCTTAGCGCGCGGGGGCAGGGGCGATACGCAGTATTTT
cdr3_aa: CASSLARGGRGDTQYF
j_call: TRBJ2-3
v_call: TRBV11-2
d_call: .
clone_size: .

cdr3_nt: TGTGCCAGCAGCGCAAGCCCGGGACAGGGCTCCTACGAGCAGTACTTC
cdr3_aa: CASSASPGQGSYEQYF
j_call: TRBJ2-7
v_call: TRBV7-9
d_call: TRBD1
clone_size: few

cdr3_nt: TGTGCCATCAGTGGTAACCCCGGACTAGCAGTCGACCCAGATACGCAGTATTTT
cdr3_aa: CAISGNPGLAVDPDTQYF
j_call: TRBJ2-3
v_call: TRBV10-3
d_call: TRBD2
clone_size: .

cdr3_nt: TGTGCCAGCAGTCGTTTCGGACAGGGGGCACAAGGAAAACTGTTTTTT
cdr3_aa: CASSRFGQGAQGKLFF
j_call: TRBJ1-4
v_call: TRBV28
d_call: TRBD1
clone_size: .

cdr3_nt: TGTGCCAGCAGCGTAGGTCAGGGAACATCCTACGAGCAGTACTTC
cdr3_aa: CASSVGQGTSYEQYF
j_call: TRBJ2-7
v_call: TRBV9
d_call: .
clone_size: few

cdr3_nt: TGCAGCGTTGACCGGGACAGAAACAATGAGCAGTTCTTC
cdr3_aa: CSVDRDRNNEQFF
j_call: TRBJ2-1
v_call: TRBV29-1
d_call: TRBD1
clone_size: .

cdr3_nt: TGCAGTGCTAGAGATTTTTCGTGGGGGGGCCTATTTGAGGAGACCCAGTACTTC
cdr3_aa: CSARDFSWGGLFEETQYF
j_call: TRBJ2-5
v_call: TRBV20-1
d_call: .
clone_size: .

cdr3_nt: TGTGCCAGCAGCCAAGATCCCCCCGAGACCCAGTACTTC
cdr3_aa: CASSQDPPETQYF
j_call: TRBJ2-5
v_call: TRBV3-1
d_call: .
clone_size: .

cdr3_nt: TGTGCCAGCAGTTACGTACGGATCGACGGGAGCTCTGGAAACGCCGTATATTTT
cdr3_aa: CASSYVRIDGSSGNAVYF
j_call: TRBJ1-3
v_call: TRBV6-5
d_call: .
clone_size: .

cdr3_nt: TGTGCCAGCAGTTATAACAGGGAAGGGTACGAGCAGTACTTC
cdr3_aa: CASSYNREGYEQYF
j_call: TRBJ2-7
v_call: TRBV6-5
d_call: .
clone_size: .

cdr3_nt: TGTGCCAGCAGTGACATGGGAGACTATGGCTACACCTTC
cdr3_aa: CASSDMGDYGYTF
j_call: TRBJ1-2
v_call: TRBV25-1
d_call: .
clone_size: .

cdr3_nt: TGTGCCAGCAGCTCTACAGGGGGACCCGAAGAGACCCAGTACTTC
cdr3_aa: CASSSTGGPEETQYF
j_call: TRBJ2-5
v_call: TRBV5-6
d_call: TRBD1
clone_size: .

cdr3_nt: TGTGCCAGCAGTTTTCAGGAGACCTACAATGAGCAGTTCTTC
cdr3_aa: CASSFQETYNEQFF
j_call: TRBJ2-1
v_call: TRBV28
d_call: .
clone_size: .

cdr3_nt: TGCAGTGCTCGAGGCAAGCATACAGAGGCCCAGTACTTC
cdr3_aa: CSARGKHTEAQYF
j_call: TRBJ2-5
v_call: TRBV20-1
d_call: .
clone_size: .

cdr3_nt: TGTGCCACCAGCAGAGGCCTCACTAGCGGGAGGGAGGATACGCAGTATTTT
cdr3_aa: CATSRGLTSGREDTQYF
j_call: TRBJ2-3
v_call: TRBV15
d_call: TRBD2
clone_size: few

cdr3_nt: TGCAGCGTGGTCGGTGCTACCTACAATGAGCAGTTCTTC
cdr3_aa: CSVVGATYNEQFF
j_call: TRBJ2-1
v_call: TRBV29-1
d_call: .
clone_size: .

cdr3_nt: TGTGCCAGCAGCTCCCACCTCAACTACGAGCAGTACTTC
cdr3_aa: CASSSHLNYEQYF
j_call: TRBJ2-7
v_call: TRBV7-9
d_call: .
clone_size: few

cdr3_nt: TGTGCCAGCAGTTTTCGGAACGGTGGACGGGGAGCTTTCTTT
cdr3_aa: CASSFRNGGRGAFF
j_call: TRBJ1-1
v_call: TRBV28
d_call: .
clone_size: few

cdr3_nt: TGTGCTAGCAGCCCGTCGACGGAACAAGAGACCCAGTACTTC
cdr3_aa: CASSPSTEQETQYF
j_call: TRBJ2-5
v_call: TRBV7-7
d_call: .
clone_size: .

cdr3_nt: TGCAGCGTTGAAAGGGTGGGAGGGAGCGAGCAGTACTTC
cdr3_aa: CSVERVGGSEQYF
j_call: TRBJ2-7
v_call: TRBV29-1
d_call: TRBD2
clone_size: .

cdr3_nt: TGTGCCAGCAGCTTCCTAATGGACGAGCAGTACTTC
cdr3_aa: CASSFLMDEQYF
j_call: TRBJ2-7
v_call: TRBV7-2
d_call: .
clone_size: few

cdr3_nt: TGTGCCACCAGTGATTACTACAATGAGCAGTTCTTC
cdr3_aa: CATSDYYNEQFF
j_call: TRBJ2-1
v_call: TRBV24-1
d_call: .
clone_size: .

cdr3_nt: TGTGCCAGCAGTTATGTTGGGGGTACGCAGTATTTT
cdr3_aa: CASSYVGGTQYF
j_call: TRBJ2-3
v_call: TRBV6-5
d_call: .
clone_size: .

cdr3_nt: TGCAGCGTTCAAAGGGGACAGGGACCTTACGAGCAGTACTTC
cdr3_aa: CSVQRGQGPYEQYF
j_call: TRBJ2-7
v_call: TRBV29-1
d_call: TRBD1
clone_size: few

cdr3_nt: TGCAGTGCTAGCCCACTAGCGGGAGGGCCGGGTACGCAGTATTTT
cdr3_aa: CSASPLAGGPGTQYF
j_call: TRBJ2-3
v_call: TRBV20-1
d_call: TRBD2
clone_size: few

cdr3_nt: TGTGCCAGCAGCCAAGATCGGGGGTTCACCATAGATACGCAGTATTTT
cdr3_aa: CASSQDRGFTIDTQYF
j_call: TRBJ2-3
v_call: TRBV7-2
d_call: .
clone_size: few

cdr3_nt: TGCGCCAGCGGCCGGACGGTCGGACCTTACTTC
cdr3_aa: CASGRTVGPYF
j_call: TRBJ2-5
v_call: TRBV10-2
d_call: .
clone_size: few

cdr3_nt: TGTGCCAGCAGCCCCCCCCTGGGCCATGAGACCCAGTACTTC
cdr3_aa: CASSPPLGHETQYF
j_call: TRBJ2-5
v_call: TRBV7-9
d_call: .
clone_size: .

cdr3_nt: TGTGCCAGCAGTTCACCCGAAACGCCGGGAGATCGGGGGAATGAGCAGTTCTTC
cdr3_aa: CASSSPETPGDRGNEQFF
j_call: TRBJ2-1
v_call: TRBV28
d_call: .
clone_size: few

cdr3_nt: TGCGCCAGCAGCTTGGGTGAAAGAGGGACCCAGTACTTC
cdr3_aa: CASSLGERGTQYF
j_call: TRBJ2-5
v_call: TRBV5-1
d_call: .
clone_size: few

cdr3_nt: TGTGCCAGCACCTTAGCAGGTCTAGCACTCACAGATACGCAGTATTTT
cdr3_aa: CASTLAGLALTDTQYF
j_call: TRBJ2-3
v_call: TRBV12-3/TRBV12-4
d_call: .
clone_size: .

cdr3_nt: TGTGCCAGCAGCCCCAATCGGAAACACACAGATACGCAGTATTTT
cdr3_aa: CASSPNRKHTDTQYF
j_call: TRBJ2-3
v_call: TRBV4-2
d_call: .
clone_size: .

cdr3_nt: TGCAGCGTTGAAGGGGACAAAACCTACGAGCAGTACTTC
cdr3_aa: CSVEGDKTYEQYF
j_call: TRBJ2-7
v_call: TRBV29-1
d_call: .
clone_size: .

cdr3_nt: TGCAGTGCCGTGACAGGGGGCTCGTTAGGAGAGACCCAGTACTTC
cdr3_aa: CSAVTGGSLGETQYF
j_call: TRBJ2-5
v_call: TRBV20-1
d_call: TRBD1
clone_size: .

cdr3_nt: TGTGCCAGCAGCTTTCGAGTCCCGGGAAAGGGCGAGCAGTACTTC
cdr3_aa: CASSFRVPGKGEQYF
j_call: TRBJ2-7
v_call: TRBV7-9
d_call: .
clone_size: few

cdr3_nt: TGTGCCAGCAGCCATCAGCACGTACCCGCGGATGAGCAGTTCTTC
cdr3_aa: CASSHQHVPADEQFF
j_call: TRBJ2-1
v_call: TRBV14
d_call: .
clone_size: .

cdr3_nt: TGTGCCAGCAGTGCATACGGCGGGGGAGAGACCCAGTACTTC
cdr3_aa: CASSAYGGGETQYF
j_call: TRBJ2-5
v_call: TRBV2
d_call: TRBD2
clone_size: few

cdr3_nt: TGTGCCAGCAGCACGGAACAGGAGTCCATACACACCGGGGAGCTGTTTTTT
cdr3_aa: CASSTEQESIHTGELFF
j_call: TRBJ2-2
v_call: TRBV7-3
d_call: .
clone_size: .

cdr3_nt: TGCGCCAGCAGCCAAGATTGGAAGGATCCGTACCAAGAGACCCAGTACTTC
cdr3_aa: CASSQDWKDPYQETQYF
j_call: TRBJ2-5
v_call: TRBV4-3
d_call: .
clone_size: few

cdr3_nt: TGTGCCAGCAGCTTCCTTCTAGCGGGAGGCAATGAGCAGTTCTTC
cdr3_aa: CASSFLLAGGNEQFF
j_call: TRBJ2-1
v_call: TRBV7-3
d_call: TRBD2
clone_size: few